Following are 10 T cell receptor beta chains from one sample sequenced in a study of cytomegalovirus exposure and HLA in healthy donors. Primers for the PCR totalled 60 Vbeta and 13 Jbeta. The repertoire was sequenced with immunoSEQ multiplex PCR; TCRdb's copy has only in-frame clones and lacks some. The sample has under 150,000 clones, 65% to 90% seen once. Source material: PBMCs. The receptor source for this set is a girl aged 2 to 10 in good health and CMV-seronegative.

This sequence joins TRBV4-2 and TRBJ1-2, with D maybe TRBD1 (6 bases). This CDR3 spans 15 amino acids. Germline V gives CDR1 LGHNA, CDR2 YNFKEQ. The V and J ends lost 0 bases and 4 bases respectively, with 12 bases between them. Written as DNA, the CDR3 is TGTGCCAGCAGCCAAGAAAAACAGGGAACCTATGGCTACACCTTC. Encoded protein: CASSQEKQGTYGYTF.

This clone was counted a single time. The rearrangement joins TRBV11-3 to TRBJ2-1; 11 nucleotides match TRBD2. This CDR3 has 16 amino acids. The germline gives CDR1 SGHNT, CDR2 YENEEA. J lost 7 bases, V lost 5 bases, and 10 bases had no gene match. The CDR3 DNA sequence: TGTGCCAGCAGCCGAACCCCGACTAGCGGGAATAATGAGCAGTTCTTC. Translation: CASSRTPTSGNNEQFF.

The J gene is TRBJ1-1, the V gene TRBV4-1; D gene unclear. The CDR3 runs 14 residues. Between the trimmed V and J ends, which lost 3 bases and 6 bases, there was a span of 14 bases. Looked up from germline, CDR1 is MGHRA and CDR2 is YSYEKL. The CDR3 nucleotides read TGCGCCAGCAGCCAGGGGAGAAACTCGGCTGAAGCTTTCTTT. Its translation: CASSQGRNSAEAFF.

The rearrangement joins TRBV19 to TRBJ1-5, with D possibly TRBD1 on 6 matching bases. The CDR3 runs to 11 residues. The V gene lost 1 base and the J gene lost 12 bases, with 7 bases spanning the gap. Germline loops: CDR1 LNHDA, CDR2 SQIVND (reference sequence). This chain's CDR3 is CASSIGGLQHF. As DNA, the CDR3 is TGTGCCAGTAGTATAGGGGGGCTCCAGCATTTT.

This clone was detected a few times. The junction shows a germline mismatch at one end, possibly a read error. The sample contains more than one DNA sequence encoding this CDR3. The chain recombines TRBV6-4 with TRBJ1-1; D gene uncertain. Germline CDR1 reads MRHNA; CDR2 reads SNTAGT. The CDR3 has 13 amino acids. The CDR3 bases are TGTGCCAGCAGTGACTCGCTGAACACGGAAGCTTTCTTT. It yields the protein CASSDSLNTEAFF.

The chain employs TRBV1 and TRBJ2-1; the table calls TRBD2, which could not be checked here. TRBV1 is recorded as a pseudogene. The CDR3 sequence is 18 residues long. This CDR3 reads CTSSQAPNSESSYNEQFF. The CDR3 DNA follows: TGCACCAGCAGCCAAGCCCCCAATAGCGAAAGCTCCTACAATGAGCAGTTCTTC.

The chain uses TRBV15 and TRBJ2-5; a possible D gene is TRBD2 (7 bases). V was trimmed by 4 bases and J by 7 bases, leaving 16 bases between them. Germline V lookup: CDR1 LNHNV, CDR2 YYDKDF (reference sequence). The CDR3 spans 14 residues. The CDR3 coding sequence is TGTGCCACCAGCAAAGGAGGGGGGGTAGGGACCCAGTACTTC. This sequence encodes CATSKGGGVGTQYF.

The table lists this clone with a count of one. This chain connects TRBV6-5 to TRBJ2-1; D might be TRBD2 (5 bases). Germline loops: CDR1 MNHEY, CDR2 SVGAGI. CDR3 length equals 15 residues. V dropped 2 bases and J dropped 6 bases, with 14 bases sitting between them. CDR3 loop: CASSYGLYRGNEQFF. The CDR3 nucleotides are TGTGCCAGCAGTTACGGGCTTTACCGGGGCAATGAGCAGTTCTTC.

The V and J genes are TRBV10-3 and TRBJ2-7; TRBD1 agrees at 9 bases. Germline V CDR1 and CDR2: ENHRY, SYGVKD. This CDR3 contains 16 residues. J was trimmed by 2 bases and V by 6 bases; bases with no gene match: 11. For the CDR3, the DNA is TGTGCCATCAGAGCCGGGACAGGGACCGACCCCTACGAGCAGTACTTC. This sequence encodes CAIRAGTGTDPYEQYF.

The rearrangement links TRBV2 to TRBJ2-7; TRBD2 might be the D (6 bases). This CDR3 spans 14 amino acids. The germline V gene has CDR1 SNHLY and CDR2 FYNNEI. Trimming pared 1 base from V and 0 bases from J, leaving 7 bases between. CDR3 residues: CASSEGGVSYEQYF. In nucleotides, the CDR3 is TGTGCCAGCAGTGAAGGGGGGGTCTCCTACGAGCAGTACTTC.